The entry that follows covers one T cell receptor (beta chain) sequence. The antigen is unknown. The assay was immunoSEQ multiplex PCR, and TCRdb's table has in-frame clones only and misses some. There are around 150,000 clones in the sample; roughly 93% occur only once, and approximately 6.8% lies in the top ten. This entry belongs to a study of T cell responses to AZD1222 COVID-19 vaccine. Regarding the study as a whole: Baseline serostatus was positive in only six or seven AZD1222 recipients. Repertoire sampling occurred only after the peak T cell response. Spike-spanning, vaccine-associated CD4 TCRs were dominant at 160-218 and 743-854. Nearly half of spike-specific TCRs reportedly go after variant regions that carry no mutations.

Source: peripheral blood, taken 28 days after the second AZD1222 dose. This clonotype originated in an adult who received the AZD1222 COVID-19 vaccine.

CDR3 DNA: TGTGCCAGCAGGGACCAGCTATATGGCTACACCTTC. The encoded protein is CASRDQLYGYTF. The V and J genes are TRBV6-5 and TRBJ1-2; D is undetermined. This CDR3 has 12 residues. The germline V and J ends were trimmed by 6 bases and 5 bases, with 10 bases remaining between them. The germline V gene has CDR1 MNHEY and CDR2 SVGAGI.